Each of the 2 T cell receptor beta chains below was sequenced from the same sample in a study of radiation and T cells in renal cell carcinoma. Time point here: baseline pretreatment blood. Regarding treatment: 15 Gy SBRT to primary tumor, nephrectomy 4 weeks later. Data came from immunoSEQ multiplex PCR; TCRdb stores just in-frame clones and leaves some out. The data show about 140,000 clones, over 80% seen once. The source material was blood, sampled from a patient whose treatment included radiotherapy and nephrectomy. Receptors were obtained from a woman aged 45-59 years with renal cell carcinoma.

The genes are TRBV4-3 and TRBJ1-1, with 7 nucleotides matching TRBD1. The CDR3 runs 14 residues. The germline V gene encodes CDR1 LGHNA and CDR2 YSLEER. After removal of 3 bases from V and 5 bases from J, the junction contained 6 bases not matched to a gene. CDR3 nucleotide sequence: TGCGCCAGCAGCCAGGAAACAGGGGATACTGAAGCTTTCTTT. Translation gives CASSQETGDTEAFF.

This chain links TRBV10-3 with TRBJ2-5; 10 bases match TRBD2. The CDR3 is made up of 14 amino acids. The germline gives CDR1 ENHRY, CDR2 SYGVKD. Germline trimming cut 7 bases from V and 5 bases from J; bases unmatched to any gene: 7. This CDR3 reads CAITSSGSRETQYF. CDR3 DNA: TGTGCCATCACCTCTAGCGGGAGTCGGGAGACCCAGTACTTC.